The entry that follows covers one TCR beta chain sequence. Its antigen is not yet known. Qualities for individual bases were not recorded, and no much larger clone is one base off. This specimen comes from a study of T-cell memory formation after mild COVID-19 (dated by TCRdb to the early 2020s). For the wider study: TCR sequence clusters from the two donors were largely donor specific. In a couple of donors, T-cell clones that expanded and contracted after mild COVID-19 were followed by sequencing TCRalpha and TCRbeta repertoires longitudinally. Two young, previously healthy adult volunteers made up the cohort, one male and one female. Findings and caveats that apply to the study as a whole: Whether the second-wave clones peaking on day 37 were SARS-CoV-2 specific was not confirmed. Only a couple of mild cases were covered in the study, and larger cohorts including severe cases with pre-infection samples were considered necessary. Some responding clones were found in pre-infection memory, which suggests that pre-existing cross-reactive memory T cells took part in the SARS-CoV-2 response. Contracting CD4+ clones were found mainly in CM and EM memory subsets, while CD8+ clones were enriched in EMRA. Clones that contracted from day 15 to 85 showed balanced CD4/CD8 phenotypes, whereas a second wave of clones that expanded from day 15 to 37 leaned towards CD4+.

Based on the germline V gene (reference sequence), the CDR1 and CDR2 sequences are DFQATT and SNEGSKA. V is trimmed back by 5 bases and J by 3 bases, and the junction contains 3 bases that no gene match accounts for. The CDR3, from cysteine to phenylalanine, totals 14 residues. Only the CDR3 part of the read is kept: 42 bases, read in frame from the first base. Ficoll-Paque density gradient centrifugation was used to isolate PBMCs. For sequencing, an Illumina NovaSeq 6000 was employed. TCRalpha and TCRbeta cDNA libraries were built by 5'RACE with constant-segment primers, adding sample barcodes and unique molecular identifiers. RNA was extracted from every sample with Trizol reagent. Amplification of the libraries took two PCR steps, and the second step added a second sample barcode plus Illumina TruSeq adapters. The libraries were sequenced on an Illumina NovaSeq using 2 x 150 bp paired-end reads. The source study handled its data this way. The reads were demultiplexed and collapsed into UMI-guided consensus sequences using migec v1.2.7. Using mixcr v2.1.11, UMI consensuses were aligned to TRA and TRB V and J templates and then assembled into clonotypes. A clonotype was counted as expanded or contracted only if both edgeR and NoisET called the change significant, with noise models trained on biological replicates. For edgeR calls, the cutoffs were a false discovery rate-adjusted p below 0.01 and a log2 fold-change threshold of 1. As an exploratory analysis of dynamics, max-normalized trajectories of the 1000 most abundant clonotypes were examined with PCA combined with hierarchical clustering. Each responding clone was given a CD4 or CD8 phenotype based on the CD4+ and CD8+ repertoires, which had been sequenced separately. TCRdb reworked the public reads: Q25 trimming with fastp, MiXCR clone assembly, productive beta chains retained. Rows matching on CDR3 protein sequence are summarized as one entry with the most common DNA and genes. The V and J calls follow TCRdb's processing rather than the paper's. For this sample the table gives around 530,000 distinct CDR3 sequences, of which less than 25% were detected only once. The ten top clones hold under 8.5% of the sample.

The sequence joins TRBV20-1 to TRBJ2-2, and 10 junctional nucleotides match TRBD1. The receptor was derived from an adult woman who had mild COVID-19 (a few samples of this study predate the infection). The sample titles of this study are shuffled in the database, so cell type and time point are left out; the donor was told from shared clones. Source material: PBMCs or a T cell subset sorted from them (not recorded which). The DNA is TGCAGTGCTTTAGACAGGGGGCACACCGGGGAGCTGTTTTTT. Its protein product is CSALDRGHTGELFF.